The clone carrying this TCR beta chain was counted ten times or more. The CDR3 spans 13 residues. Trimming removed 6 bases from V and 4 bases from J, with 13 bases in between. The V gene's germline CDR1 is SQVTM and CDR2 ANQGSEA. TCRdb reprocessed the 5' RACE reads via MiXCR and lists one record per CDR3 protein. The sample holds about 390,000 distinct CDR3 sequences, 9% to 10% seen once. This sample stems from a study of identical twins. V gene TRBV29-1 combines with J gene TRBJ1-3; the D gene is possibly TRBD1 (6 bases). Sequenced sample: naive T cells sorted from blood. The sequence derives from a woman in her forties or fifties in good health. CDR3 region: CSVRTAAGNTIYF. Written as DNA, the CDR3 is TGCAGCGTCCGGACAGCCGCGGGAAACACCATATATTTT.